The entry below gives a single T cell receptor (beta chain) sequence along with its context. One entry per CDR3 protein results from TCRdb running MiXCR on the 5' RACE reads. This sample has roughly 8,400 distinct CDR3 sequences, with 60% found just once. Germline V gene lookup returns CDR1 SGHRS and CDR2 YFSETQ. The CDR3 totals 13 residues. V was cut by 2 bases and J by 3 bases, with 8 bases left in between. This TCR came from a female donor with breast cancer. The sequencing sample was made of tumor-infiltrating memory CD4+ T cells sorted from the breast tumor. Subset specified: memory CD4+ T cells, CD4+CD45RO+CD25-. This chain uses TRBV5-1 with TRBJ1-1; no clear D gene. The CDR3 nucleotides are TGCGCCAGCAGCTTCACGGTGTACACTGAAGCTTTCTTT. It is translated as CASSFTVYTEAFF.